This paragraph covers one T cell receptor beta chain sequence. It was cDNA, reverse transcribed from extracted RNA, that served as the sequencing template. Clones were sequenced by immunoSEQ multiplex PCR, and TCRdb holds only the in-frame ones, with some missing. In the table there are about 91,000 clones, over 40% of which are singletons. The data stem from a study of CD8+ T cells in alopecia areata. CDR3 length: 16 residues. With V trimmed by 7 bases and J by 2 bases, 8 bases remained unmatched. Germline V gives CDR1 SGHRS, CDR2 YFSETQ. V gene TRBV5-1 combines with J gene TRBJ2-7; 14 nucleotides line up with TRBD2. Sequenced material: CD4+ T cells sorted from blood. This sequence originates from a human donor with alopecia areata. The CDR3 DNA follows: TGCGCCAGCTCCAGGACTAGCGGGAGGACCACCTACGAGCAGTACTTC. It specifies CASSRTSGRTTYEQYF.